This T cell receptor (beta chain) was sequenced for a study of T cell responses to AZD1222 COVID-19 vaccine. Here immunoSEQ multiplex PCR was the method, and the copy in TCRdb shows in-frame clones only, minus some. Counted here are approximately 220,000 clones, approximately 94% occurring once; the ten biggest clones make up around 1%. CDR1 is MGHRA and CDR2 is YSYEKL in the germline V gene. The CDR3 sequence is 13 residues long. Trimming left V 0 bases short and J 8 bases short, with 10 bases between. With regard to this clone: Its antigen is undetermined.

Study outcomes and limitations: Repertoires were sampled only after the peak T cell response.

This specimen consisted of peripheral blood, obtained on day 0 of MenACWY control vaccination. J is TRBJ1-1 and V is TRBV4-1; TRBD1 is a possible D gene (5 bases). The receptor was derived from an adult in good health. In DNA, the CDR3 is TGCGCCAGCAGCCAAGAAGGGGCTGGGGAAGCTTTCTTT. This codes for CASSQEGAGEAFF.